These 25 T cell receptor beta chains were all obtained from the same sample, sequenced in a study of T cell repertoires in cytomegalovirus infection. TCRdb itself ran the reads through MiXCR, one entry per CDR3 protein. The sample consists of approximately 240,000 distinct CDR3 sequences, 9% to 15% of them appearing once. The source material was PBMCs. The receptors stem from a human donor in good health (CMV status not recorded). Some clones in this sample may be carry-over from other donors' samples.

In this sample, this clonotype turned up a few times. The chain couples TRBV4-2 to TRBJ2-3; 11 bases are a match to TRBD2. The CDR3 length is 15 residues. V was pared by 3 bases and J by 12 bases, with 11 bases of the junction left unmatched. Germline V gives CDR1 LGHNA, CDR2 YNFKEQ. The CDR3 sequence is CASSQVAGTSGFQYF. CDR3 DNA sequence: TGTGCCAGCAGCCAGGTCGCCGGGACTAGCGGTTTTCAGTATTTT.

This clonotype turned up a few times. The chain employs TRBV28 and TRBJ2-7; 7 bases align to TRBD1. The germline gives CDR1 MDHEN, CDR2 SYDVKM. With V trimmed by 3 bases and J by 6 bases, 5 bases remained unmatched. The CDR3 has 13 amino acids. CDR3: CASSFRQGSEQYF. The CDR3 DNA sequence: TGTGCCAGCAGTTTCCGACAGGGCTCCGAGCAGTACTTC. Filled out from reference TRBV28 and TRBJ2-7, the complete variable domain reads DVKVTQSSRYLVKRTGEKVFLECVQDMDHENMFWYRQDPGLGLRLIYFSYDVKMKEKGDIPEGYSVSREKKERFSLILESASTNQTSMYLCASSFRQGSEQYFGPGTRLTVT.

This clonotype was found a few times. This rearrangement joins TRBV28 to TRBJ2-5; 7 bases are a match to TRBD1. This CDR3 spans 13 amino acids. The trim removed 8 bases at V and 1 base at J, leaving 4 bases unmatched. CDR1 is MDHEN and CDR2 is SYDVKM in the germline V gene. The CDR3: CASVQGRQETQYF. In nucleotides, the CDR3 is TGTGCCAGCGTACAGGGGCGCCAAGAGACCCAGTACTTC.

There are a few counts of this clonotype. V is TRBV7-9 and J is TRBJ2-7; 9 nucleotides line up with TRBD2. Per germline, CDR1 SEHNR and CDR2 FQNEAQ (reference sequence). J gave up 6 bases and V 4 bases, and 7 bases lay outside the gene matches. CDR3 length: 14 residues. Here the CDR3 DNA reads TGTGCCAGCAGCTCGGGACTAGCTCTGGGCGAGCAGTACTTC. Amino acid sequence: CASSSGLALGEQYF. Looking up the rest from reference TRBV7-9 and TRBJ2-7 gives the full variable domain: DTGVSQNPRHKITKRGQNVTFRCDPISEHNRLYWYRQTLGQGPEFLTYFQNEAQLEKSRLLSDRFSAERPKGSFSTLEIQRTEQGDSAMYLCASSSGLALGEQYFGPGTRLTVT.

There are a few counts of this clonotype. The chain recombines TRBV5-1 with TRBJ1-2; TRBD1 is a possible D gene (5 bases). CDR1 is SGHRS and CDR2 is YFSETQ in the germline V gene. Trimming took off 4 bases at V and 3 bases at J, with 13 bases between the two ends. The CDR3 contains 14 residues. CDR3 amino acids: CASSPALTDYGYTF. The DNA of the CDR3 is TGCGCCAGCAGCCCCGCATTGACAGACTATGGCTACACCTTC.

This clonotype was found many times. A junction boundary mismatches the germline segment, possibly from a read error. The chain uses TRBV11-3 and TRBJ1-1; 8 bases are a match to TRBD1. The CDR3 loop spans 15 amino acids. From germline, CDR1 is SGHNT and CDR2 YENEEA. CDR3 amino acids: CASSLEQGVKTEAFF. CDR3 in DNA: TGTGCCAGCAGCTTAGAACAGGGGGTGAAAACTGAAGCTTTCTTT.

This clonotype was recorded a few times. The CDR3 region is CASSNRLAGGGQFF. The CDR3 DNA reads as TGTGCCAGTAGCAACAGGCTAGCGGGAGGTGGGCAGTTCTTC. The J gene is TRBJ2-1, the V gene TRBV19, with 11 bases fitting TRBD2. The CDR3 is 14 amino acids. V gave up 6 bases and J gave up 12 bases; unmatched junction bases: 10. The germline gives CDR1 LNHDA, CDR2 SQIVND (reference sequence).

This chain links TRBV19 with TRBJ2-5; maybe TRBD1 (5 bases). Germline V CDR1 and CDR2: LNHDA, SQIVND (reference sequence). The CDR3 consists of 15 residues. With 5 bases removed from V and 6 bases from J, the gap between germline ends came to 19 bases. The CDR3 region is CASSPRVLGPKTQYF. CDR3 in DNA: TGTGCCAGTAGTCCCCGGGTGCTGGGGCCGAAGACCCAGTACTTC.

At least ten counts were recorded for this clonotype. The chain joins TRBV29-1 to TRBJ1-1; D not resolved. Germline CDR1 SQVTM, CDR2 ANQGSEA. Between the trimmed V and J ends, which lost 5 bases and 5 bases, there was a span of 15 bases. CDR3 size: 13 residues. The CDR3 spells CSVWAGSWTEAFF. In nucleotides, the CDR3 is TGCAGCGTTTGGGCGGGGTCGTGGACTGAAGCTTTCTTT.

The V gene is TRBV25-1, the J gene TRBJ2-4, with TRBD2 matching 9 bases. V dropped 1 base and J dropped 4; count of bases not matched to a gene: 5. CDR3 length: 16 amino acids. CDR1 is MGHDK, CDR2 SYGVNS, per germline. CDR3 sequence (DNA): TGTGCCAGCAGTGAATTCGGCGGGAGGGGTAAAAACATTCAGTACTTC. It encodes CASSEFGGRGKNIQYF.

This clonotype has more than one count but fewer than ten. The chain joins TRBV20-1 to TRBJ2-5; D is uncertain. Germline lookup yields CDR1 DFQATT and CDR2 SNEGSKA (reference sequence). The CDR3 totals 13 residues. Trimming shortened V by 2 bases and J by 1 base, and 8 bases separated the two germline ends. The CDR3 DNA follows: TGCAGTGCTAGAAATCTGGCCCAAGAGACCCAGTACTTC. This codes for CSARNLAQETQYF.

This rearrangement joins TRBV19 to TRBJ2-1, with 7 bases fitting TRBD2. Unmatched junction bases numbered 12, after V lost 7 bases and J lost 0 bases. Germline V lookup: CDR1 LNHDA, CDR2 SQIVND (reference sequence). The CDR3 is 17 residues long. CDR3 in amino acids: CASTLGEGLGSYNEQFF. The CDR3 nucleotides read TGTGCCAGTACCCTAGGGGAGGGCCTCGGCTCCTACAATGAGCAGTTCTTC.

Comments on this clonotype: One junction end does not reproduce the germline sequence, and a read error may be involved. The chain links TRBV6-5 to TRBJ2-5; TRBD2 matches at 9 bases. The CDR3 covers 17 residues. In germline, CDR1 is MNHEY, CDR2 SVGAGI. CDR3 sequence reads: CASGYGSGGGAPETQYF. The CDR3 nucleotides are TGTGCCAGCGGTTATGGAAGTGGCGGGGGGGCCCCGGAGACCCAGTACTTC.

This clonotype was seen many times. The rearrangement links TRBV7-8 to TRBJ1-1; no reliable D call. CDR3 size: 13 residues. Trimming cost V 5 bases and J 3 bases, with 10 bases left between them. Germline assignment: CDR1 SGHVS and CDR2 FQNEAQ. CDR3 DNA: TGTGCCAGCAGCGTCGGGAGGGACACTGAAGCTTTCTTT. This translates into CASSVGRDTEAFF.

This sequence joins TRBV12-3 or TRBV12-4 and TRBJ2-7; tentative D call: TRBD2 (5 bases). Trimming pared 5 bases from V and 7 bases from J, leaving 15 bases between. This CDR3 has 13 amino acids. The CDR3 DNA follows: TGTGCCAGCAGTCCCGGGCGGGTAGAAGAGCAGTACTTC. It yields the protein CASSPGRVEEQYF.

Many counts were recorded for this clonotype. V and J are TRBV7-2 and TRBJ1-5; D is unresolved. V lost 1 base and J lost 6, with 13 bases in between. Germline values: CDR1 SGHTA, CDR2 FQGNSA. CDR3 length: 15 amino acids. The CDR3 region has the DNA TGTGCCAGCAGCTTAGGGCCGGGATCCGGTCAGCCCCAGCATTTT. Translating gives CASSLGPGSGQPQHF.

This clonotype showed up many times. The CDR3 spells CASSLVSGNQPQHF. DNA for the CDR3: TGTGCCAGCAGCTTAGTATCGGGCAATCAGCCCCAGCATTTT. V and J are TRBV7-2 and TRBJ1-5, with unresolved D. Germline V gives CDR1 SGHTA, CDR2 FQGNSA. Deletions cut 1 base from V and 2 bases from J, with 6 bases between. CDR3 length equals 14 residues.

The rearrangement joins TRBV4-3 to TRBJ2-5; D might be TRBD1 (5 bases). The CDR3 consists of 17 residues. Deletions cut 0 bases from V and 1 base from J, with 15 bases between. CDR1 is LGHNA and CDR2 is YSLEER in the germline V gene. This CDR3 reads CASSQEVKGQGQETQYF. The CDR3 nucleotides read TGCGCCAGCAGCCAAGAAGTCAAGGGGCAGGGCCAAGAGACCCAGTACTTC.

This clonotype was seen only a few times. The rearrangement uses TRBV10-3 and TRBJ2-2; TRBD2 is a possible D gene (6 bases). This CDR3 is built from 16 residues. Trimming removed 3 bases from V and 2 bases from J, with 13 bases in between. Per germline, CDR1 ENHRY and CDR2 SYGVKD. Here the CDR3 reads CAISEAGGANTGELFF. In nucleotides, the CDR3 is TGTGCCATCAGTGAAGCTGGCGGGGCTAACACCGGGGAGCTGTTTTTT.

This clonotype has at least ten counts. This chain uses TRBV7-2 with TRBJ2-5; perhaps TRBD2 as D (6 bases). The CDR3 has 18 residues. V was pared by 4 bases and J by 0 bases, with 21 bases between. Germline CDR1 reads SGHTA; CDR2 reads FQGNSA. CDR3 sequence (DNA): TGTGCCAGCAGCTCCCGAGTCGGTAGCGGAGCGTACCAAGAGACCCAGTACTTC. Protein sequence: CASSSRVGSGAYQETQYF.

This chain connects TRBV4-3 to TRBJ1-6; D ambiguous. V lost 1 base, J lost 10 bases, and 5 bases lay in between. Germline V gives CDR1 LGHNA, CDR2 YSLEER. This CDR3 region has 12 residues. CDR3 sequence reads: CASSQGESPLHF. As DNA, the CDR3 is TGCGCCAGCAGCCAAGGGGAATCACCCCTCCACTTT.

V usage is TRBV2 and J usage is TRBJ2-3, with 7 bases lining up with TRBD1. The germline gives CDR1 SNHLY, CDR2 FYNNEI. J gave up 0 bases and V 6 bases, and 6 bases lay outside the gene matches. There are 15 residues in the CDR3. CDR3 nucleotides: TGTGCCAGCAGCGTCCGGGACAGCAGCACAGATACGCAGTATTTT. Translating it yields CASSVRDSSTDTQYF.

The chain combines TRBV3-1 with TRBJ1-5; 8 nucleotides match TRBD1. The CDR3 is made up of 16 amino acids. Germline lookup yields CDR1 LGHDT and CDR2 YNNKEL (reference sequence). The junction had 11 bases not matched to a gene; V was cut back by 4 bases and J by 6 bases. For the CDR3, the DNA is TGTGCCAGCAGCCGGGCAGGGGGCTCCAATGTTCAGCCCCAGCATTTT. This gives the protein CASSRAGGSNVQPQHF.

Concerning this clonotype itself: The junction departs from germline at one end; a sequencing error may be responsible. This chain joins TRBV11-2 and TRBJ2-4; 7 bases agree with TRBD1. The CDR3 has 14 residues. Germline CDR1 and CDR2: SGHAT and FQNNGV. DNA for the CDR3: TGTGCCCGCAGCTTACAGGGGGCCAAAAACATTCAGTACTTC. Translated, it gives CARSLQGAKNIQYF.

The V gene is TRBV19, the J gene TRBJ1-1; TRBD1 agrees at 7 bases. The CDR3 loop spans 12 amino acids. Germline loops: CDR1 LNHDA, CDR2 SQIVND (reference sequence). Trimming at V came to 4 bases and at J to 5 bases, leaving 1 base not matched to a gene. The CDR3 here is CASSTTGTEAFF. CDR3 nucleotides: TGTGCCAGTAGTACGACAGGGACTGAAGCTTTCTTT.